What follows are 7 T cell receptor beta chains derived from one specimen sequenced in a study of identifying expanded T cells in peripheral blood. Only in-frame clones appear in the TCRdb table, and some are missing; sequencing was by immunoSEQ multiplex PCR. The table includes some 100,000 clones, around 88% detected once. Sequenced sample: blood. Receptors originate from a person aged 18-70 years in good health.

This chain connects TRBV11-3 to TRBJ2-2, with 7 bases fitting TRBD1. The germline V gene encodes CDR1 SGHNT and CDR2 YENEEA. The CDR3 loop spans 14 amino acids. Trimming took 5 bases from V and 3 from J; bases not matched to a gene: 3. CDR3 loop: CASSPTGDTGELFF. In DNA form, the CDR3 reads TGTGCCAGCAGCCCTACAGGGGACACCGGGGAGCTGTTTTTT.

The rearrangement joins TRBV6-1 to TRBJ2-7; possibly TRBD2 for D (6 bases). The ends were cut back, 8 bases at V and 4 bases at J, with 18 bases in the middle. From germline, CDR1 is MNHNS and CDR2 SASEGT. The CDR3 extends over 14 amino acids. CDR3 sequence: CASYSGGAEYEQYF. The DNA for the CDR3 is TGTGCCAGCTATAGCGGAGGGGCGGAGTACGAGCAGTACTTC.

The chain is built from TRBV28 and TRBJ2-5; D is possibly TRBD1 (5 bases). The V end was cut by 5 bases, the J end by 5 bases, with 15 bases between. This CDR3 has 14 residues. Germline CDR1 reads MDHEN; CDR2 reads SYDVKM. CDR3 in amino acids: CASSPALGLETQYF. The CDR3 DNA is TGTGCCAGCAGTCCCGCGCTGGGGCTGGAGACCCAGTACTTC.

The rearrangement joins TRBV5-6 to TRBJ2-5, with D tentatively TRBD2 (7 bases). The CDR3 extends over 15 amino acids. Germline V CDR1 and CDR2: SGHDT, YYEEEE. The V and J ends lost 4 bases and 0 bases respectively, with 13 bases between them. For the CDR3, the DNA is TGTGCCAGCAGCGGCGGGGGCCCGTACCAAGAGACCCAGTACTTC. This gives the protein CASSGGGPYQETQYF.

The chain uses TRBV5-4 and TRBJ2-5; D may be TRBD2 (6 bases). CDR1 is SGHNT and CDR2 is YYREEE in the germline V gene (reference sequence). The V gene lost 3 bases and the J gene lost 4 bases, with 16 bases spanning the gap. This CDR3 is 15 amino acids long. The CDR3 is CASSSPSGVGETQYF. The CDR3 nucleotides read TGTGCCAGCAGCTCCCCGTCGGGGGTCGGAGAGACCCAGTACTTC.

The chain has TRBV10-1 and TRBJ2-5; D is undetermined. V was trimmed by 3 bases and J by 10 bases, leaving 9 bases between them. CDR1 and CDR2 (germline): WNHNN, SYGVQD (reference sequence). There are 11 residues in the CDR3. CDR3 DNA sequence: TGCGCCAGCAGTGATCAATACATCCAGTACTTC. Translated, it gives CASSDQYIQYF.

This chain connects TRBV4-1 to TRBJ1-5; no definite D call. The CDR3 is 18 amino acids. Trimming took 0 bases from V and 3 from J, leaving 18 bases between them. CDR1 is MGHRA and CDR2 is YSYEKL in the germline V gene. DNA for the CDR3: TGCGCCAGCAGCCAAGAACTATACGGGTGGACGTTCAATCAGCCCCAGCATTTT. It translates to CASSQELYGWTFNQPQHF.